Following are 23 T cell receptor beta chains from one sample sequenced in a study of shared clonotypes between healthy human individuals. Produced via immunoSEQ multiplex PCR; TCRdb's table is partial and in-frame only. The table includes 2 million to 2.5 million clones, around 90% detected once. Sequencing input: naive CD4+ T cells from PBMCs. Subset noted: CD45RA+ positively selected. These TCRs come from a man aged 18 to 30 in good health. Some clones in this sample may be carry-over from other donors' samples.

The chain carries TRBV18 and TRBJ1-1; TRBD1 is a possible D gene (5 bases). The CDR3 is made up of 14 amino acids. V shed 5 bases and J shed 3 bases, with 13 bases lying between them. Germline V gene sequence: CDR1 KGHSH, CDR2 LQKENI. CDR3 amino acids: CASSSWRDDTEAFF. CDR3 nucleotide sequence: TGTGCCAGCTCAAGTTGGCGGGACGACACTGAAGCTTTCTTT. The full variable domain, in which reference TRBV18 and TRBJ1-1 provide the parts outside the CDR3, is NAGVMQNPRHLVRRRGQEARLRCSPMKGHSHVYWYRQLPEEGLKFMVYLQKENIIDESGMPKERFSAEFPKEGPSILRIQQVVRGDSAAYFCASSSWRDDTEAFFGQGTRLTVV.

CDR3 loop: CAWSVRGGMTNEKLFF. In nucleotides, the CDR3 is TGTGCCTGGAGTGTACGTGGGGGGATGACTAATGAAAAACTGTTTTTT. The chain has TRBV30 and TRBJ1-4; the D gene is possibly TRBD1 (5 bases). CDR1 is GTSNPN, CDR2 SVGIG, per germline (reference sequence). The CDR3 loop spans 16 amino acids. V was trimmed by 0 bases and J by 2 bases, leaving 13 bases between them. Full variable domain (outside the CDR3, taken from reference TRBV30 and TRBJ1-4): SQTIHQWPATLVQPVGSPLSLECTVEGTSNPNLYWYRQAAGRGLQLLFYSVGIGQISSEVPQNLSASRPQDRQFILSSKKLLLSDSGFYLCAWSVRGGMTNEKLFFGSGTQLSVL.

In this sample, this clone turned up once. V is TRBV27 and J is TRBJ2-7; D is uncertain. Germline CDR1 reads MNHEY; CDR2 reads SMNVEV (reference sequence). V was cut by 5 bases and J by 5 bases, with 16 bases left in between. The CDR3 spans 14 residues. Here the CDR3 reads CASSPTRGRHEQYF. The DNA of the CDR3 is TGTGCCAGCAGTCCGACTCGCGGCAGGCACGAGCAGTACTTC.

This sequence joins TRBV6-1 and TRBJ2-3; 8 bases are shared with TRBD2. Unmatched junction bases numbered 6, after V lost 0 bases and J lost 4 bases. This CDR3 has 16 amino acids. Germline V lookup: CDR1 MNHNS, CDR2 SASEGT. CDR3 nucleotides: TGTGCCAGCAGTGAAGCGCCCGGCGGGAGGCCAGATACGCAGTATTTT. It encodes CASSEAPGGRPDTQYF.

Note on this clone: One junction end disagrees with the germline gene, perhaps due to a read error. V usage is TRBV9 and J usage is TRBJ2-1, with 8 bases that match TRBD2. Germline CDR1 SGDLS, CDR2 YYNGEE. The CDR3 totals 15 residues. This chain's CDR3 is CASTPSGGPINERFF. The CDR3, as DNA: TGTGCCAGCACCCCTTCGGGAGGGCCCATCAATGAGCGGTTCTTC. The variable domain in full, completed from reference TRBV9 and TRBJ2-1, reads DSGVTQTPKHLITATGQRVTLRCSPRSGDLSVYWYQQSLDQGLQFLIQYYNGEERAKGNILERFSAQQFPDLHSELNLSSLELGDSALYFCASTPSGGPINERFFGPGTRLTVL.

The count of this clone is one. The chain employs TRBV11-3 and TRBJ2-4, with 10 bases fitting TRBD1. The germline V gene has CDR1 SGHNT and CDR2 YENEEA. The J segment lost 6 bases and the V segment lost 1 base, leaving 9 bases of the junction unmatched. The CDR3 loop spans 17 amino acids. The CDR3 sequence is CASSLGRPGQGTNIQYF. The CDR3, as DNA: TGTGCCAGCAGCTTAGGTAGACCGGGACAGGGGACAAACATTCAGTACTTC.

On this clone itself: The same CDR3 arises from other DNA sequences in this sample as well. CDR3 in DNA: TGTGCCAGCAGCGTAGGCGGTGGGAATGAGCAGTTCTTC. Translated, it gives CASSVGGGNEQFF. The chain recombines TRBV9 with TRBJ2-1; D uncertain. CDR1 is SGDLS, CDR2 YYNGEE, per germline. Trimming removed 0 bases at V and 7 bases at J, with 8 bases between. The CDR3 loop spans 13 amino acids.

This chain links TRBV7-2 with TRBJ2-1, with TRBD2 identical over 9 bases. Germline loops: CDR1 SGHTA, CDR2 FQGNSA. The ends lost 1 base at V and 9 bases at J; junction bases unmatched: 7. CDR3 size: 15 residues. CDR3 sequence (DNA): TGTGCCAGCAGCTTAGGGGGCGGGAGGGCCTCTGAGCAGTTCTTC. Its protein product is CASSLGGGRASEQFF.

Points on this clone: The sample has other DNA sequences that encode this CDR3 too. This chain connects TRBV20-1 to TRBJ2-3; D is ambiguous. Germline loops: CDR1 DFQATT, CDR2 SNEGSKA (reference sequence). Trimming removed 2 bases from V and 9 bases from J, with 9 bases in between. CDR3 size: 11 residues. The CDR3 here is CSARSQGTQYF. CDR3 nucleotides: TGCAGTGCTAGATCCCAAGGAACGCAGTATTTT.

The rearrangement joins TRBV2 to TRBJ1-2; 7 nucleotides match TRBD1. V lost 8 bases, J lost 5 bases, and 8 bases stayed unmatched. The CDR3 spans 13 residues. CDR1 and CDR2 (germline): SNHLY, FYNNEI. CDR3 loop: CASDPGTAYGYTF. CDR3 DNA: TGTGCCAGCGATCCAGGGACAGCTTATGGCTACACCTTC.

This chain connects TRBV5-4 to TRBJ1-6; 9 bases map to TRBD1. Trimming removed 2 bases from V and 10 bases from J; junction bases left unmatched: 4. CDR3 length: 14 amino acids. In germline, CDR1 is SGHNT, CDR2 YYREEE (reference sequence). CDR3 region: CASSLGQGTSPLHF. CDR3 nucleotides: TGTGCCAGCAGCTTAGGACAGGGGACATCACCCCTCCACTTT.

In this sample, this clone turned up once. The chain carries TRBV27 and TRBJ2-7; D uncertain. This CDR3 is 15 amino acids long. The V gene's germline CDR1 is MNHEY and CDR2 SMNVEV (reference sequence). The V and J ends lost 3 bases and 0 bases respectively, with 12 bases between them. Written as DNA, the CDR3 is TGTGCCAGCAGTTTGGGTCAGGAGAGCTCCTACGAGCAGTACTTC. Protein sequence: CASSLGQESSYEQYF.

This chain uses TRBV2 with TRBJ2-7; 9 bases align to TRBD1. V shed 10 bases and J 6 bases; nucleotides not matched to a gene: 10. The CDR3 is made up of 13 amino acids. Per the germline V gene, CDR1 is SNHLY and CDR2 is FYNNEI. The CDR3 DNA reads TGTGCCACCGGACAGGGGCTGGGAGGCGAGCAGTACTTC. It codes for CATGQGLGGEQYF.

The table lists this clone with a few counts. The rearrangement joins TRBV29-1 to TRBJ2-1; TRBD1 aligns across 10 bases. V was clipped by 7 bases and J by 3 bases; unmatched bases: 6. This CDR3 is built from 14 residues. Germline lookup yields CDR1 SQVTM and CDR2 ANQGSEA. CDR3 region: CSALRDRGYNEQFF. In nucleotides, the CDR3 is TGCAGCGCGCTCCGGGACAGGGGCTACAATGAGCAGTTCTTC.

The chain couples TRBV11-2 to TRBJ1-3, with unresolved D. Germline V gives CDR1 SGHAT, CDR2 FQNNGV. Trimming removed 1 base at V and 1 base at J, with 5 bases between. CDR3 size: 14 residues. CDR3 in amino acids: CASSLGFSGNTIYF. DNA for the CDR3: TGTGCCAGCAGCTTAGGTTTTTCTGGAAACACCATATATTTT.

The rearrangement joins TRBV5-4 to TRBJ2-3; 7 bases match TRBD2. Trimming at V came to 3 bases and at J to 6 bases, leaving 10 bases not matched to a gene. This CDR3 spans 15 amino acids. Per germline, CDR1 SGHNT and CDR2 YYREEE (reference sequence). CDR3 residues: CASSSAALLADTQYF. CDR3 coding DNA: TGTGCCAGCAGCTCAGCCGCTTTACTAGCGGATACGCAGTATTTT.

This chain links TRBV6-1 with TRBJ1-1; TRBD1 matches at 7 bases. Looked up from germline, CDR1 is MNHNS and CDR2 is SASEGT. J lost 3 bases, V lost 4 bases, and 11 bases had no gene match. The CDR3 is 16 amino acids. CDR3 DNA sequence: TGTGCCAGCAGTGGACGGACAGGCGAAACCGACACTGAAGCTTTCTTT. Amino acids: CASSGRTGETDTEAFF.

The gene calls are TRBV19 and TRBJ2-7, with D possibly matching TRBD2 (5 bases). The CDR3 totals 15 residues. V was pared by 3 bases and J by 2 bases, with 14 bases between. Looked up from germline, CDR1 is LNHDA and CDR2 is SQIVND (reference sequence). The CDR3 is CASSIQDSLPYEQYF. The CDR3 DNA reads as TGTGCCAGTAGTATTCAGGACTCCTTGCCCTACGAGCAGTACTTC.

The V call is TRBV28, the J call TRBJ2-7; D possibly corresponds to TRBD1 (5 bases). V gave up 3 bases and J gave up 3 bases, with 9 bases separating them. CDR3 length: 13 amino acids. Germline assignment: CDR1 MDHEN and CDR2 SYDVKM. The CDR3 spells CASSLGRVYEQYF. For the CDR3, the DNA is TGTGCCAGCAGTTTGGGCAGGGTCTACGAGCAGTACTTC.

The V call is TRBV28, the J call TRBJ1-2, with 7 bases identical to TRBD1. With 6 bases clipped from V and 7 bases from J, the junction kept 5 bases outside the gene matches. Germline values: CDR1 MDHEN, CDR2 SYDVKM. The CDR3 has 12 residues. CDR3 loop: CASSRGQPGYTF. The CDR3, as DNA: TGTGCCAGCAGCCGGGGACAGCCTGGCTACACCTTC.

V and J are TRBV27 and TRBJ1-2; no clear D gene. The CDR3 contains 14 residues. CDR1 is MNHEY and CDR2 is SMNVEV in the germline V gene (reference sequence). V gave up 6 bases and J gave up 8 bases, with 19 bases separating them. The CDR3 loop reads CASRGQWAGRGYTF. CDR3 DNA sequence: TGTGCCAGCAGAGGTCAGTGGGCGGGAAGAGGCTACACCTTC.

This chain joins TRBV7-3 and TRBJ2-2; D is ambiguous. The CDR3 runs 16 residues. V was trimmed by 0 bases and J by 1 base, leaving 9 bases between them. In germline, CDR1 is SGHTA, CDR2 FQGTGA. CDR3 sequence: CASSLTLGLNTGELFF. The CDR3 nucleotides read TGTGCCAGCAGCTTAACGCTTGGGTTGAACACCGGGGAGCTGTTTTTT. Combining the CDR3 with reference TRBV7-3 and TRBJ2-2 gives the whole variable domain GAGVSQTPSNKVTEKGKYVELRCDPISGHTALYWYRQSLGQGPEFLIYFQGTGAADDSGLPNDRFFAVRPEGSVSTLKIQRTERGDSAVYLCASSLTLGLNTGELFFGEGSRLTVL.

The chain employs TRBV9 and TRBJ2-2, with D possibly being TRBD1 or TRBD2 (6 bases each). The CDR3 spans 15 residues. Trimming cost V 7 bases and J 4 bases, with 17 bases left between them. Germline V lookup: CDR1 SGDLS, CDR2 YYNGEE. In nucleotides, the CDR3 is TGTGCCAGCCACAGACTGGAGGGGGGCACCGGGGAGCTGTTTTTT. Protein product: CASHRLEGGTGELFF. Full variable domain (remainder filled in from reference TRBV9 and TRBJ2-2): DSGVTQTPKHLITATGQRVTLRCSPRSGDLSVYWYQQSLDQGLQFLIQYYNGEERAKGNILERFSAQQFPDLHSELNLSSLELGDSALYFCASHRLEGGTGELFFGEGSRLTVL.